This passage covers 26 T cell receptor beta chains from one sample sequenced in a study of blood T cell repertoires in COVID-19. Some clones are missing from TCRdb's copy, which holds only in-frame ones; the method was immunoSEQ multiplex PCR. The sample holds roughly 250,000 clones, 82% seen once. The source material was peripheral blood. The receptors come from an elderly woman with active or convalescent COVID-19.

The chain carries TRBV2 and TRBJ2-5; a weak D match, TRBD1 (5 bases). The CDR3 extends over 13 amino acids. Trimming took 7 bases from V and 4 from J, leaving 13 bases between them. Per the germline V gene, CDR1 is SNHLY and CDR2 is FYNNEI. The chain's CDR3 is CASMQGIGETQYF. In DNA form, the CDR3 reads TGTGCCAGCATGCAGGGTATCGGAGAGACCCAGTACTTC.

This clone has just one count. As DNA, the CDR3 is TGTGCCAGCAGTCAGCCAGGGGCAAGCGATGGCTACACCTTC. It is translated as CASSQPGASDGYTF. This chain connects TRBV6-5 to TRBJ1-2; D is possibly TRBD1 (6 bases). Trimming pared 5 bases from V and 6 bases from J, leaving 16 bases between. The CDR3 is 14 residues long. CDR1 MNHEY and CDR2 SVGAGI come from the germline V gene.

This chain connects TRBV2 to TRBJ1-5, with 8 positions matching TRBD1. This CDR3 has 14 residues. J lost 6 bases, V lost 5 bases, and 6 bases had no gene match. Looked up from germline, CDR1 is SNHLY and CDR2 is FYNNEI. Here the CDR3 reads CASSRGQGSQPQHF. The CDR3 bases are TGTGCCAGCAGTCGTGGACAGGGCAGTCAGCCCCAGCATTTT.

A note on this clone: Distinct nucleotide sequences in the sample also encode this CDR3. The genes are TRBV5-4 and TRBJ2-7; 11 nucleotides match TRBD1. V shed 3 bases and J 4 bases; nucleotides not matched to a gene: 3. The V gene's germline CDR1 is SGHNT and CDR2 YYREEE (reference sequence). This CDR3 has 14 residues. CDR3 nucleotide sequence: TGTGCCAGCAGCTCAGGACAGGGGGCTTACGAGCAGTACTTC. Its translation: CASSSGQGAYEQYF.

The DNA of the CDR3 is TGTGCCAGCACCTTCCAGGGGGCAACAGATACGCAGTATTTT. Its translation is CASTFQGATDTQYF. The chain employs TRBV2 and TRBJ2-3; 8 nucleotides line up with TRBD1. Trimming took 7 bases from V and 3 from J; bases not matched to a gene: 6. The CDR3 contains 14 residues. Germline loops: CDR1 SNHLY, CDR2 FYNNEI.

About this clone: Other DNA sequences in this sample translate to the same CDR3. This chain links TRBV5-1 with TRBJ2-2, with unresolved D. V lost 0 bases and J lost 0, with 6 bases in between. The CDR3 loop spans 15 amino acids. CDR1 SGHRS and CDR2 YFSETQ come from the germline V gene. The CDR3 loop is CASSLEQTNTGELFF. The CDR3 DNA is TGCGCCAGCAGCTTGGAACAAACGAACACCGGGGAGCTGTTTTTT.

The chain couples TRBV12-3 or TRBV12-4 to TRBJ1-2, with 8 bases fitting TRBD1. The CDR3 covers 13 residues. Losses at the gene ends were 4 bases for V and 8 bases for J; bases not matched to a gene: 6. CDR3 sequence reads: CASSSGQGRGYTF. The CDR3 DNA follows: TGTGCCAGCAGTTCCGGACAGGGAAGGGGCTACACCTTC.

The rearrangement links TRBV21-1 to TRBJ2-2; the table names TRBD1, a call not compared with the DNA. TRBV21-1 corresponds to a pseudogene. CDR3 length equals 18 residues. CDR3 DNA: TGTGCCAGCAGCATGGGGGACCGGACAGATCCGAACACCGGGGAGCTGTTTTTT. This encodes CASSMGDRTDPNTGELFF.

The gene calls are TRBV24-1 and TRBJ2-3; 11 bases are a match to TRBD2. The CDR3 length is 14 residues. Germline CDR1 KGHDR, CDR2 SFDVKD. Losses at the gene ends were 9 bases for V and 3 bases for J; bases not matched to a gene: 4. CDR3: CATGSGRGTDTQYF. CDR3 DNA sequence: TGTGCCACCGGTAGCGGGAGGGGGACAGATACGCAGTATTTT.

The chain couples TRBV9 to TRBJ2-5; no reliable D call. Germline-derived CDR1 and CDR2 are SGDLS and YYNGEE. The CDR3 consists of 14 residues. Trimming removed 4 bases from V and 2 bases from J, with 12 bases in between. CDR3 region: CASSPTTSQETQYF. DNA of the CDR3: TGTGCCAGCAGCCCCACTACTTCGCAAGAGACCCAGTACTTC.

This clone was recorded once. This chain uses TRBV6-5 with TRBJ1-5, with TRBD1 matching over 7 bases. The V segment lost 6 bases and the J segment 2 bases; nucleotides outside the gene matches: 1. CDR3 length equals 13 residues. Germline V gene lookup returns CDR1 MNHEY and CDR2 SVGAGI. The DNA of the CDR3 is TGTGCCAGCAGAGACAGGGGCAATCAGCCCCAGCATTTT. It is translated as CASRDRGNQPQHF.

The V gene is TRBV5-4, the J gene TRBJ2-3; 8 bases are shared with TRBD2. CDR1 and CDR2 from the germline V gene are SGHNT and YYREEE (reference sequence). The CDR3 is 16 amino acids. V was clipped by 2 bases and J by 1 base; unmatched bases: 6. In DNA form, the CDR3 reads TGTGCCAGCAGCTTTGGGACGGGAGGGGGCACAGATACGCAGTATTTT. It encodes CASSFGTGGGTDTQYF.

This chain joins TRBV21-1 and TRBJ1-6; TRBD1, the table's D call, was not compared with the DNA. TRBV21-1 is tagged as a pseudogene. CDR3 length equals 14 residues. CDR3 sequence (DNA): TGTGCCAGCAGCGCCGGGACAGCTTATTCACCCCTCCACTTT. Translated, it gives CASSAGTAYSPLHF.

The chain couples TRBV11-2 to TRBJ1-4; D uncertain. V lost 0 bases and J 11 bases, leaving 7 bases between the germline ends. CDR1 and CDR2 (germline): SGHAT, FQNNGV. The CDR3 has 12 residues. This chain's CDR3 is CASSLEIGKLFF. For the CDR3, the DNA is TGTGCCAGCAGCTTAGAGATCGGGAAACTGTTTTTT.

V is TRBV3-1 (or the pseudogene TRBV3-2) and J is TRBJ2-3; 9 positions agree with TRBD2. Looked up from germline, CDR1 is LGHDT and CDR2 is YNNKEL (reference sequence). After removal of 5 bases from V and 0 bases from J, the junction contained 6 bases not matched to a gene. CDR3 length: 16 amino acids. The CDR3 reads CASSSFLAGSTDTQYF. As DNA, the CDR3 is TGTGCCAGCAGCTCCTTTCTAGCGGGAAGCACAGATACGCAGTATTTT.

V gene TRBV3-1 (or the pseudogene TRBV3-2) combines with J gene TRBJ1-5, with a weak D call TRBD1 (5 bases). V was shortened by 4 bases and J by 3 bases, with 13 bases between the two germline ends. Per germline, CDR1 LGHDT and CDR2 YNNKEL (reference sequence). The CDR3 covers 15 residues. In DNA form, the CDR3 reads TGTGCCAGCAGCCCAATGACAGCCGACAATCAGCCCCAGCATTTT. Protein product: CASSPMTADNQPQHF.

The chain has TRBV28 and TRBJ2-7; a possible D gene is TRBD2 (5 bases). Germline CDR1 and CDR2: MDHEN and SYDVKM. Trimming cost V 2 bases and J 3 bases, with 14 bases left between them. The CDR3 contains 15 residues. CDR3: CASSLGRGFGYEQYF. DNA for the CDR3: TGTGCCAGCAGTTTAGGGAGAGGCTTTGGCTACGAGCAGTACTTC.

Only one count was recorded for this clone. This chain links TRBV3-1 (or the pseudogene TRBV3-2) with TRBJ1-1; D is ambiguous. The CDR3 sequence is 12 residues long. Trimming took off 4 bases at V and 4 bases at J, with 7 bases between the two ends. The germline CDR1 and CDR2 sequences are LGHDT and YNNKEL (reference sequence). The CDR3 region has the DNA TGTGCCAGCAGCCGCAGTGGCACTGAAGCTTTCTTT. Translated, it gives CASSRSGTEAFF.

V usage is TRBV5-4 and J usage is TRBJ2-1, with 9 bases matching TRBD2. The length of the CDR3 is 17 residues. V lost 0 bases, J lost 4 bases, and 8 bases stayed unmatched. From germline, CDR1 is SGHNT and CDR2 YYREEE (reference sequence). CDR3 nucleotide sequence: TGTGCCAGCAGCTTGGCGGGCGGGAGGGCCAGTTACAATGAGCAGTTCTTC. Encoded protein: CASSLAGGRASYNEQFF.

The chain links TRBV3-1 (or the pseudogene TRBV3-2) to TRBJ1-6; 9 bases align to TRBD1. With V trimmed by 1 base and J by 9 bases, 7 bases remained unmatched. CDR3 length: 16 amino acids. Per the germline V gene, CDR1 is LGHDT and CDR2 is YNNKEL (reference sequence). Here the CDR3 DNA reads TGTGCCAGCAGCCAAGGCCGGGACAGGGTTACTTCACCCCTCCACTTT. It encodes CASSQGRDRVTSPLHF.

The rearrangement joins TRBV6-5 to TRBJ2-7; D call uncertain. Germline lookup yields CDR1 MNHEY and CDR2 SVGAGI. V lost 4 bases and J lost 0, with 7 bases in between. The CDR3 is made up of 13 amino acids. CDR3 region: CASSWQVSYEQYF. The CDR3 nucleotides read TGTGCCAGCAGTTGGCAGGTCTCCTACGAGCAGTACTTC.

The chain couples TRBV12-5 to TRBJ2-2, with 8 bases lining up with TRBD2. The CDR3 consists of 15 residues. Germline V CDR1 and CDR2: LGHNT, FRNRAP. The junction had 2 bases not matched to a gene; V was cut back by 4 bases and J by 1 base. In DNA form, the CDR3 reads TGTGCTAGTGGTTCGCTAGCGGGGAACACCGGGGAGCTGTTTTTT. It specifies CASGSLAGNTGELFF.

This clone was picked up many times. The sample contains more than one DNA sequence encoding this CDR3. J is TRBJ1-1 and V is TRBV27; D is unresolved. Trimming stripped 7 bases from V and 2 bases from J, with 8 bases between. Per the germline V gene, CDR1 is MNHEY and CDR2 is SMNVEV (reference sequence). This CDR3 spans 12 amino acids. The CDR3 nucleotides are TGTGCCAGCACGGACTTAAACACTGAAGCTTTCTTT. It is translated as CASTDLNTEAFF.

This chain joins TRBV4-1 and TRBJ2-3, with TRBD2 matching over 8 bases. J lost 4 bases, V lost 3 bases, and 9 bases had no gene match. The CDR3 covers 16 residues. Looked up from germline, CDR1 is MGHRA and CDR2 is YSYEKL. The CDR3, as DNA: TGCGCCAGCAGCCACCCCGGGGGGGCCTCTCCAGATACGCAGTATTTT. It specifies CASSHPGGASPDTQYF.

CDR3 sequence: CASSSTYAGRGYTF. Written as DNA, the CDR3 is TGTGCCAGCAGTTCTACTTACGCGGGCCGGGGCTACACCTTC. The chain is built from TRBV6-6 and TRBJ1-2; the D is unclear. Germline V gene data show CDR1 as MNHNY and CDR2 as SVGAGI (reference sequence). The ends were cut back, 4 bases at V and 8 bases at J, with 17 bases in the middle. This CDR3 region has 14 residues.

The genes are TRBV5-1 and TRBJ1-2; 7 bases align to TRBD1. The CDR3 length is 15 residues. The V and J ends lost 0 bases and 3 bases, in that order; junction bases with no gene match: 5. The germline gives CDR1 SGHRS, CDR2 YFSETQ. CDR3 sequence (DNA): TGCGCCAGCAGCTTGGGGACAGGCTGGGACTATGGCTACACCTTC. This sequence encodes CASSLGTGWDYGYTF.